One sample yielded the 5 T cell receptor beta chains listed below, sequenced in a study of blood T cell repertoires in COVID-19. Repertoires were generated with immunoSEQ multiplex PCR, while TCRdb's copy carries only in-frame clones and drops some. The sample yields approximately 300,000 clones, about nine tenths seen once. The sample consisted of PBMCs or T cells enriched from blood (not recorded which). These receptors were taken from a man aged 30-40 years who had recovered from COVID-19.

The chain recombines TRBV2 with TRBJ1-4, with 11 positions matching TRBD1. The length of the CDR3 is 15 residues. Germline V gene sequence: CDR1 SNHLY, CDR2 FYNNEI. J gave up 4 bases and V 6 bases, and 4 bases lay outside the gene matches. DNA for the CDR3: TGTGCCAGCAGGGGGGACAGGGGGAATAATGAAAAACTGTTTTTT. It translates to CASRGDRGNNEKLFF.

In DNA form, the CDR3 reads TGTGCCAGTAGTATTTCCGTCGTGGGACAGGGGGGGAATCAGCCCCAGCATTTT. As protein: CASSISVVGQGGNQPQHF. The V gene is TRBV19, the J gene TRBJ1-5; 11 bases align to TRBD1. The germline gives CDR1 LNHDA, CDR2 SQIVND (reference sequence). CDR3 length: 18 residues. Trimming at V came to 3 bases and at J to 4 bases, leaving 11 bases not matched to a gene. Filled out from reference TRBV19 and TRBJ1-5, the complete variable domain reads DGGITQSPKYLFRKEGQNVTLSCEQNLNHDAMYWYRQDPGQGLRLIYYSQIVNDFQKGDIAEGYSVSREKKESFPLTVTSAQKNPTAFYLCASSISVVGQGGNQPQHFGDGTRLSIL.

The V gene is TRBV4-1, the J gene TRBJ2-5; D might be TRBD2 (7 bases). The CDR3 loop spans 13 amino acids. Trimming pared 5 bases from V and 5 bases from J, leaving 12 bases between. Germline CDR1 MGHRA, CDR2 YSYEKL. The DNA of the CDR3 is TGCGCCAGCAGCAGGGGGGGCAGGGAGACCCAGTACTTC. Protein product: CASSRGGRETQYF.

The chain links TRBV5-1 to TRBJ2-5, with 7 bases identical to TRBD1. The CDR3 spans 15 residues. Looked up from germline, CDR1 is SGHRS and CDR2 is YFSETQ. V lost 4 bases to trimming and J lost 1 base; unmatched junction nucleotides: 7. CDR3 bases: TGCGCCAGCAGCAACCCGGGACAGACCCAAGAGACCCAGTACTTC. Protein: CASSNPGQTQETQYF.

This clone was counted a few times. The chain recombines TRBV13 with TRBJ2-1; tentative D call: TRBD1 (6 bases). Trimming pared 1 base from V and 5 bases from J, leaving 12 bases between. This CDR3 is built from 15 residues. The germline V gene has CDR1 PRHDT and CDR2 FYEKMQ (reference sequence). The CDR3 bases are TGTGCCAGCAGCTTAGAAGGGGACACCAACAATGAGCAGTTCTTC. Residues: CASSLEGDTNNEQFF. The whole variable domain, filled in from reference TRBV13 and TRBJ2-1, reads AAGVIQSPRHLIKEKRETATLKCYPIPRHDTVYWYQQGPGQDPQFLISFYEKMQSDKGSIPDRFSAQQFSDYHSELNMSSLELGDSALYFCASSLEGDTNNEQFFGPGTRLTVL.